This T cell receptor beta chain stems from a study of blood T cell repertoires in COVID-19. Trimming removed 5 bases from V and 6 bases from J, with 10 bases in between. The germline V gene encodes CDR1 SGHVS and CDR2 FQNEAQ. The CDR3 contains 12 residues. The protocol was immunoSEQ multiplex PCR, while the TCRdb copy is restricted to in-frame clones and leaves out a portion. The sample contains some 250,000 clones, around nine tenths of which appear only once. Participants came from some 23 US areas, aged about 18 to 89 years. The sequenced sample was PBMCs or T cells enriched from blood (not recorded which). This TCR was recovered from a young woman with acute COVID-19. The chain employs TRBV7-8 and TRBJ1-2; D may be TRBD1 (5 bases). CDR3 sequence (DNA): TGTGCCAGCAGCCTCTTGACAGATGGCTACACCTTC. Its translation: CASSLLTDGYTF.